The rows below give T cell receptor beta chains drawn from one sample of a study of blood T cell repertoires in COVID-19. Repertoires were generated with immunoSEQ multiplex PCR, while TCRdb's copy carries only in-frame clones and drops some. Of approximately 230,000 clones in the sample, around 80% were seen once. The specimen sequenced was PBMCs or T cells enriched from blood (not recorded which). Every receptor here comes from a man in his forties or fifties who had recovered from COVID-19. Both conserved end residues are part of each CDR3. A D gene is named only where the DNA matches it firmly. For some rows the clone size is stated as once, few or many, or as a class when expanded; others skip it.

abundance: .; j_gene: TRBJ2-3; d_gene: .; v_gene: TRBV4-1; CDR3nt: TGCGCCAGCAGCCGGAGCCTAGCGTTTAGCACAGATACGCAGTATTTT; CDR3aa: CASSRSLAFSTDTQYF
abundance: few; j_gene: TRBJ1-6; d_gene: TRBD1; v_gene: TRBV3-1/TRBV3-2; CDR3nt: TGTGCCAGCAGCTCTCGGACAGGGGGCTCACCCCTCCACTTT; CDR3aa: CASSSRTGGSPLHF
abundance: .; j_gene: TRBJ1-1; d_gene: .; v_gene: TRBV5-1; CDR3nt: TGCGCCAGCAGCTTCACAGGGATCACTGAAGCTTTCTTT; CDR3aa: CASSFTGITEAFF
abundance: .; j_gene: TRBJ2-3; d_gene: TRBD2; v_gene: TRBV19; CDR3nt: TGTGCCAGTAGTTTTGGGAGGGACACAGATACGCAGTATTTT; CDR3aa: CASSFGRDTDTQYF
abundance: .; j_gene: TRBJ1-1; d_gene: TRBD1; v_gene: TRBV5-1; CDR3nt: TGCGCCAGCAGCGCCTCCTACAGGGGGATACGAGCTTTCTTT; CDR3aa: CASSASYRGIRAFF
abundance: few; j_gene: TRBJ2-2; d_gene: .; v_gene: TRBV28; CDR3nt: TGTGCCAGCAGCCCCCGGACAGTAAACACCGGGGAGCTGTTTTTT; CDR3aa: CASSPRTVNTGELFF
abundance: .; j_gene: TRBJ2-2; d_gene: .; v_gene: TRBV6-6; CDR3nt: TGTGCCAGCAGAGAAGGGGGAACCGGGGAGCTGTTTTTT; CDR3aa: CASREGGTGELFF
abundance: .; j_gene: TRBJ1-1; d_gene: TRBD1; v_gene: TRBV28; CDR3nt: TGTGCCAGCAGTCCGACGACAGGGGGCGAGACTGAAGCTTTCTTT; CDR3aa: CASSPTTGGETEAFF
abundance: .; j_gene: TRBJ1-2; d_gene: TRBD1; v_gene: TRBV30; CDR3nt: TGTGCCTGGAGCGGGACAGGAGCCAACTATGGCTACACCTTC; CDR3aa: CAWSGTGANYGYTF
abundance: few; j_gene: TRBJ1-4; d_gene: .; v_gene: TRBV27; CDR3nt: TGTGCCAGCAGAGGCCAGGGTTTCACTAATGAAAAACTGTTTTTT; CDR3aa: CASRGQGFTNEKLFF
abundance: .; j_gene: TRBJ2-7; d_gene: .; v_gene: TRBV5-6; CDR3nt: TGTGCCAGCAGCCTCAAGACAGCCTACGAGCAGTACTTC; CDR3aa: CASSLKTAYEQYF
abundance: .; j_gene: TRBJ1-2; d_gene: .; v_gene: TRBV5-4; CDR3nt: TGTGCCAGCAGCTTGGCCAAGAGGGCCAACGTGAAAAGGATGGGAGGCTACACCTTC; CDR3aa: CASSLAKRANVKRMGGYTF
abundance: .; j_gene: TRBJ1-2; d_gene: TRBD1; v_gene: TRBV27; CDR3nt: TGTGCCAGCAGTTTAGGGACAGGGGTTGGCTACACCTTC; CDR3aa: CASSLGTGVGYTF
abundance: .; j_gene: TRBJ2-7; d_gene: .; v_gene: TRBV5-1; CDR3nt: TGCGCCAGCAGCTTCACGGGAGTAACTTACGGGCAGTACTTC; CDR3aa: CASSFTGVTYGQYF
abundance: .; j_gene: TRBJ1-6; d_gene: TRBD1; v_gene: TRBV5-1; CDR3nt: TGCGCCAGCAGCCTGGAGGGACAGGGAGGTTCACCCCTCCACTTT; CDR3aa: CASSLEGQGGSPLHF
abundance: once; j_gene: TRBJ2-3; d_gene: .; v_gene: TRBV5-1; CDR3nt: TGCGCCAGCAGCTTGAACAGACGAGACACAGATACGCAGTATTTT; CDR3aa: CASSLNRRDTDTQYF
abundance: once; j_gene: TRBJ1-5; d_gene: .; v_gene: TRBV5-8; CDR3nt: TGTGCCAGCAGCCCCCCAACAGGGTCGGTTTATAGCAATCAGCCCCAGCATTTT; CDR3aa: CASSPPTGSVYSNQPQHF
abundance: .; j_gene: TRBJ1-2; d_gene: .; v_gene: TRBV29-1; CDR3nt: TGCAGCGTTGAAGTCTGGCAGGGAGGGTATGGCTACACCTTC; CDR3aa: CSVEVWQGGYGYTF
abundance: .; j_gene: TRBJ2-4; d_gene: .; v_gene: TRBV27; CDR3nt: TGTGCCAGCAGTGTCGGGGGGAACAGGGTTAACATTCAGTACTTC; CDR3aa: CASSVGGNRVNIQYF
abundance: .; j_gene: TRBJ1-1; d_gene: .; v_gene: TRBV12-5; CDR3nt: TGTGCTAGTGGTTTGGGTCTGGAAGCTTTCTTT; CDR3aa: CASGLGLEAFF
abundance: .; j_gene: TRBJ2-7; d_gene: TRBD2; v_gene: TRBV7-9; CDR3nt: TGTGCCAGCAGCTCCGACCTCCAGCTAGCGGGCCCTAGAGAGCAGTACTTC; CDR3aa: CASSSDLQLAGPREQYF
abundance: .; j_gene: TRBJ2-3; d_gene: .; v_gene: TRBV4-2; CDR3nt: TGTGCCAGCAGCCAAGTTTCCTACACAGATACGCAGTATTTT; CDR3aa: CASSQVSYTDTQYF
abundance: .; j_gene: TRBJ2-2; d_gene: .; v_gene: TRBV3-1/TRBV3-2; CDR3nt: TGTGCCAGCAGCCAGGGGTCCAGCCGGGGCACCGGGGAGCTGTTTTTT; CDR3aa: CASSQGSSRGTGELFF
abundance: .; j_gene: TRBJ2-1; d_gene: .; v_gene: TRBV2; CDR3nt: TGTGCCGGCTCAGTTGGGACAAGCTCCTACAATGAGCAGTTCTTC; CDR3aa: CAGSVGTSSYNEQFF
abundance: once; j_gene: TRBJ1-1; d_gene: TRBD1; v_gene: TRBV5-1; CDR3nt: TGCGCCAGCAGCTCCCTAGGACAGGGGAATACTGAAGCTTTCTTT; CDR3aa: CASSSLGQGNTEAFF
abundance: .; j_gene: TRBJ2-1; d_gene: .; v_gene: TRBV7-7; CDR3nt: TGTGCCAGCAGCATATCGACAGAGAATGAGCAGTTCTTC; CDR3aa: CASSISTENEQFF
abundance: .; j_gene: TRBJ1-2; d_gene: .; v_gene: TRBV18; CDR3nt: TGTGCCAGCTCACCGCCCAGGGGAAGTGGCTACACCTTC; CDR3aa: CASSPPRGSGYTF
abundance: .; j_gene: TRBJ1-1; d_gene: .; v_gene: TRBV2; CDR3nt: TGTGCCAGCAGTGAATCCGGGGGGTTGTCTGAAGCTTTCTTT; CDR3aa: CASSESGGLSEAFF
abundance: .; j_gene: TRBJ1-6; d_gene: TRBD1; v_gene: TRBV9; CDR3nt: TGTGCCAGCAGCCCCCGGACAGGCGCCGGTAATTCACCCCTCCACTTT; CDR3aa: CASSPRTGAGNSPLHF
abundance: .; j_gene: TRBJ1-5; d_gene: TRBD1; v_gene: TRBV7-9; CDR3nt: TGTGCCAGCAGCTCGGGACAGGGAGATGGGCAGCCCCAGCATTTT; CDR3aa: CASSSGQGDGQPQHF
abundance: .; j_gene: TRBJ1-5; d_gene: .; v_gene: TRBV28; CDR3nt: TGTGCCAGCAGTTTAAGGATAGGGAGGCAGCCCCAGCATTTT; CDR3aa: CASSLRIGRQPQHF
abundance: .; j_gene: TRBJ1-2; d_gene: .; v_gene: TRBV24-1; CDR3nt: TGTGCCACCAGTGGCGGGACGAACTATGGCTACACCTTC; CDR3aa: CATSGGTNYGYTF
abundance: few; j_gene: TRBJ1-2; d_gene: .; v_gene: TRBV5-1; CDR3nt: TGCGCCAGCAGCTTGGGGGACTCTTACTATGGCTACACCTTC; CDR3aa: CASSLGDSYYGYTF